Here is one TCR beta chain with its context. Per the original methods: Estimation of nucleated cell counts relied on the amplification of reference gene primers. Sequenced by immunoSEQ multiplex PCR; TCRdb stores in-frame clones only, minus some. V and J calls and clone size are as listed in that table; D and trimming were resolved from the DNA. The repertoire includes 140,000 or so clones, around nine tenths of them detected once, and over 8.5% sits in the top ten. The source of the sample is a study of blood T cell repertoires in COVID-19. Study-wide context: Acute-phase and convalescent COVID-19 samples originated in the United States, Italy and Spain. T cells, B-cell-depleted T cells, or PBMCs provided the cDNA or gDNA that served as material.

V trimming: 5 bases; J trimming: 7 bases; junction bases outside the gene matches: 11. The germline gives CDR1 MNHEY, CDR2 SMNVEV (reference sequence). The CDR3 consists of 16 residues. The sequenced sample was peripheral blood. This chain links TRBV27 with TRBJ1-6; TRBD1 matches 7 bases. The origin of this receptor is a woman aged 45-59 years with active or convalescent COVID-19. The CDR3 nucleotides are TGTGCCAGCAGTCGGATGACAGGGCAGAAGAATTCACCCCTCCACTTT. It is translated as CASSRMTGQKNSPLHF.